A single sample is the source of the 27 T cell receptor beta chains below, sequenced in a study of T-cell reconstitution after alpha-beta-depleted transplantation in children. Preparation of the TCRbeta library involved a method that used unique molecular identifiers. MiXCR, applied by TCRdb to the PCR reads, yields one record per CDR3 protein. The table has hundreds of thousands of distinct CDR3 sequences, roughly 13% seen once; the top ten hold about 0.79%. Specimen: PBMCs, collected before TCRalphabeta/CD19-depleted stem cell transplant. These receptors all come from a girl aged 2 to 9 with congenital amegakaryocytic thrombocytopenia, due to receive a stem cell transplant.

Ten or more counts support this clonotype. The chain couples TRBV7-9 to TRBJ1-2; TRBD1 matches 7 bases. Trimming cost V 5 bases and J 4 bases; bases outside gene matches: 4. The CDR3 is 13 residues long. Germline CDR1 SEHNR, CDR2 FQNEAQ (reference sequence). The CDR3 DNA is TGTGCCAGCAGCCCCCGGGACAGCTATGGCTACACCTTC. It encodes CASSPRDSYGYTF.

There are a few counts of this clonotype. The V call is TRBV2, the J call TRBJ1-1, with TRBD1 as a possible D gene (5 bases). CDR1 SNHLY and CDR2 FYNNEI come from the germline V gene. The CDR3 extends over 14 amino acids. V gave up 6 bases and J gave up 0 bases, with 11 bases separating them. CDR3 amino acids: CASRGLTMNTEAFF. CDR3 DNA sequence: TGTGCCAGCAGGGGACTGACGATGAACACTGAAGCTTTCTTT.

For the CDR3, the DNA is TGTGCCAGTAGTAGGGGCTCGACAGGGGGCAATGAGCAGTTCTTC. This encodes CASSRGSTGGNEQFF. The chain has TRBV19 and TRBJ2-1; 9 bases line up with TRBD1. V trimming: 4 bases; J trimming: 6 bases; junction bases outside the gene matches: 7. This CDR3 has 15 amino acids. The germline V gene encodes CDR1 LNHDA and CDR2 SQIVND (reference sequence).

This clonotype was found many times. The CDR3 DNA reads as TGCAGTGCTAGACACTCTGGAAACACCATATATTTT. Amino acid sequence: CSARHSGNTIYF. The chain is built from TRBV20-1 and TRBJ1-3; D is unclear. Between the trimmed V and J ends, which lost 2 bases and 0 bases, there was a span of 2 bases. Germline V gene lookup returns CDR1 DFQATT and CDR2 SNEGSKA (reference sequence). The CDR3 is 12 amino acids.

This clonotype was observed many times. CDR3 residues: CASSWGVGNEQFF. The CDR3 DNA sequence: TGCGCCAGCAGCTGGGGGGTTGGAAATGAGCAGTTCTTC. This rearrangement joins TRBV5-1 to TRBJ2-1, with D tentatively TRBD2 (6 bases). From germline, CDR1 is SGHRS and CDR2 YFSETQ. Trimming removed 3 bases from V and 7 bases from J, with 11 bases in between. CDR3 length: 13 residues.

This clonotype appeared many times. The chain is built from TRBV5-1 and TRBJ2-7; possible D gene TRBD1, 6 bases. The CDR3 covers 15 residues. Trimming shortened V by 4 bases and J by 6 bases, and 20 bases separated the two germline ends. Germline values: CDR1 SGHRS, CDR2 YFSETQ. CDR3 region: CASSVTSGQLGEQYF. The DNA of the CDR3 is TGCGCCAGCAGCGTGACATCAGGACAGCTGGGCGAGCAGTACTTC.

At least ten counts were recorded for this clonotype. This chain connects TRBV5-1 to TRBJ2-1; 11 bases match TRBD2. J lost 2 bases, V lost 3 bases, and 1 base had no gene match. The CDR3 spans 15 residues. The germline V gene has CDR1 SGHRS and CDR2 YFSETQ. The CDR3: CASSSSGRTYNEQFF. The CDR3 DNA sequence: TGCGCCAGCAGCTCTAGCGGGAGGACCTACAATGAGCAGTTCTTC. The full variable domain, its missing parts supplied by reference TRBV5-1 and TRBJ2-1, is KAGVTQTPRYLIKTRGQQVTLSCSPISGHRSVSWYQQTPGQGLQFLFEYFSETQRNKGNFPGRFSGRQFSNSRSEMNVSTLELGDSALYLCASSSSGRTYNEQFFGPGTRLTVL.

The chain uses TRBV30 and TRBJ1-2, with 7 bases fitting TRBD1. V shed 1 base and J 3 bases; nucleotides not matched to a gene: 5. Germline CDR1 reads GTSNPN; CDR2 reads SVGIG (reference sequence). The CDR3 consists of 14 residues. The CDR3, as DNA: TGTGCCTGGAGTGACCGGACAGGTGACTATGGCTACACCTTC. Its translation: CAWSDRTGDYGYTF. Combining the CDR3 with reference TRBV30 and TRBJ1-2 gives the whole variable domain SQTIHQWPATLVQPVGSPLSLECTVEGTSNPNLYWYRQAAGRGLQLLFYSVGIGQISSEVPQNLSASRPQDRQFILSSKKLLLSDSGFYLCAWSDRTGDYGYTFGSGTRLTVV.

The J gene is TRBJ1-1, the V gene TRBV5-4; D perhaps matches TRBD1 (5 bases). Germline CDR1 reads SGHNT; CDR2 reads YYREEE (reference sequence). Trimming stripped 0 bases from V and 5 bases from J, with 26 bases between. There are 19 residues in the CDR3. CDR3 sequence reads: CASSLDPSISGLVLTEAFF. The CDR3 DNA sequence: TGTGCCAGCAGCTTGGATCCATCAATTTCAGGGTTGGTGTTGACTGAAGCTTTCTTT. The full variable domain, in which reference TRBV5-4 and TRBJ1-1 provide the parts outside the CDR3, is ETGVTQSPTHLIKTRGQQVTLRCSSQSGHNTVSWYQQALGQGPQFIFQYYREEENGRGNFPPRFSGLQFPNYSSELNVNALELDDSALYLCASSLDPSISGLVLTEAFFGQGTRLTVV.

The sample holds many counts of this clonotype. V gene TRBV20-1 combines with J gene TRBJ1-5; TRBD1 matches at 8 bases. The CDR3 is made up of 16 amino acids. From germline, CDR1 is DFQATT and CDR2 SNEGSKA (reference sequence). Germline trimming cut 1 base from V and 2 bases from J; bases unmatched to any gene: 7. The CDR3 spells CSARAQGAGGNQPQHF. Here the CDR3 DNA reads TGCAGTGCTAGAGCCCAGGGGGCGGGGGGCAATCAGCCCCAGCATTTT.

This chain uses TRBV19 with TRBJ1-1, with unresolved D. Germline V gene data show CDR1 as LNHDA and CDR2 as SQIVND (reference sequence). The CDR3 sequence is 13 residues long. Trimming stripped 5 bases from V and 4 bases from J, with 11 bases between. The CDR3 protein is CASSGQLSTEAFF. The CDR3, as DNA: TGTGCCAGTAGTGGGCAACTGAGCACTGAAGCTTTCTTT.

This rearrangement joins TRBV18 to TRBJ2-1, with 12 nucleotides matching TRBD1. This CDR3 has 16 residues. Germline V lookup: CDR1 KGHSH, CDR2 LQKENI. The J segment lost 8 bases and the V segment lost 3 bases, leaving 8 bases of the junction unmatched. The CDR3 region has the DNA TGTGCCAGCTCACCGCCGGGACAGGGGGCTTCGTATGAGCAGTTCTTC. Residues: CASSPPGQGASYEQFF.

A few counts support this clonotype. This sequence joins TRBV10-1 and TRBJ2-2; D is perhaps TRBD2 (5 bases). The V end lost 0 bases, the J end lost 0 bases, and 8 bases lay between the germline ends. This CDR3 has 16 residues. CDR1 is WNHNN and CDR2 is SYGVQD in the germline V gene (reference sequence). The CDR3 nucleotides are TGCGCCAGCAGTGAGTCCGGGGTCGCGAACACCGGGGAGCTGTTTTTT. Translated: CASSESGVANTGELFF.

This clonotype was detected ten times or more. The chain carries TRBV27 and TRBJ2-7; no clear D gene. The CDR3 has 14 amino acids. CDR1 MNHEY and CDR2 SMNVEV come from the germline V gene (reference sequence). V was trimmed by 3 bases and J by 2 bases, leaving 11 bases between them. The CDR3 nucleotides are TGTGCCAGCAGTTTTTTGGACCAAACCTACGAGCAGTACTTC. Its protein is CASSFLDQTYEQYF.

This clonotype has at least ten counts. The rearrangement links TRBV6-1 to TRBJ1-3; no definite D call. The CDR3 covers 15 residues. With 6 bases removed from V and 0 bases from J, the gap between germline ends came to 12 bases. Germline CDR1 is MNHNS and CDR2 is SASEGT. This CDR3 is CASSGGMNSGNTIYF. For the CDR3, the DNA is TGTGCCAGCAGCGGAGGAATGAACTCTGGAAACACCATATATTTT.

J is TRBJ1-2 and V is TRBV20-1; maybe TRBD1 (6 bases). With 3 bases removed from V and 3 bases from J, the gap between germline ends came to 11 bases. The germline gives CDR1 DFQATT, CDR2 SNEGSKA (reference sequence). The CDR3 covers 13 residues. CDR3 DNA sequence: TGCAGTGCTAGGGGGGCAGCGGACTATGGCTACACCTTC. It specifies CSARGAADYGYTF.

This clonotype has only a few counts. The chain combines TRBV7-9 with TRBJ2-1, with 9 nucleotides matching TRBD2. Germline V lookup: CDR1 SEHNR, CDR2 FQNEAQ (reference sequence). V shed 8 bases and J 5 bases; nucleotides not matched to a gene: 13. This CDR3 has 16 amino acids. In DNA form, the CDR3 reads TGTGCCAGCCACTTTAGCGGGAGCCGTCCCCACAATGAGCAGTTCTTC. Amino acid sequence: CASHFSGSRPHNEQFF.

This clonotype was found many times. The chain has TRBV12-3 or TRBV12-4 and TRBJ1-2; D unresolved. V was clipped by 1 base and J by 0 bases, with 9 bases between them. This CDR3 is 15 amino acids long. CDR3 nucleotide sequence: TGTGCCAGCAGTTTAGGACGAGGAACTAACTATGGCTACACCTTC. It encodes CASSLGRGTNYGYTF.

In its sample, this clonotype was seen many times. This sequence joins TRBV4-1 and TRBJ2-1; 9 nucleotides line up with TRBD2. The CDR3 runs 15 residues. Germline V CDR1 and CDR2: MGHRA, YSYEKL. V lost 5 bases and J lost 7; bases outside the gene matches: 9. The CDR3 DNA is TGCGCCAGCAGCGGACCGGGACTAGCTTTGAATGAGCAGTTCTTC. Translated, it gives CASSGPGLALNEQFF.

Comments on this clonotype: This may be a read error: a much more frequent sequence differs by one nucleotide. This chain links TRBV21-1 with TRBJ2-1; the table's D gene call, TRBD2, was not cross checked with the DNA. TRBV21-1 is listed as a pseudogene. The CDR3 sequence is 15 residues long. The CDR3 nucleotides read TGTGCCAGCAGCAAGGGAACTAGCGGGACGCATGAGCAGTTCTTC. Translating it yields CASSKGTSGTHEQFF.

The chain has TRBV5-1 and TRBJ2-7, with a weak D call TRBD1 (6 bases). CDR1 SGHRS and CDR2 YFSETQ come from the germline V gene. Deletions cut 5 bases from V and 0 bases from J, with 15 bases between. This CDR3 has 15 residues. As DNA, the CDR3 is TGCGCCAGCAGGCCCGGGACACGGAGCTCCTACGAGCAGTACTTC. Translated: CASRPGTRSSYEQYF.

This clonotype has at least ten counts. This chain uses TRBV20-1 with TRBJ2-3; tentative D call: TRBD2 (7 bases). This CDR3 region has 15 residues. Looked up from germline, CDR1 is DFQATT and CDR2 is SNEGSKA (reference sequence). V lost 6 bases, J lost 2 bases, and 18 bases lay in between. The CDR3 nucleotides read TGCAGTGCAACCTGGGGGGCGGGAGCCACAGATACGCAGTATTTT. Its translation: CSATWGAGATDTQYF.

The V call is TRBV28, the J call TRBJ2-7, with TRBD2 matching 16 bases. V was clipped by 6 bases and J by 5 bases; unmatched bases: 13. Germline CDR1 MDHEN, CDR2 SYDVKM. The length of the CDR3 is 18 residues. The CDR3 DNA follows: TGTGCCAGCAGCCCCCGGTCGGGACTAGCGGGAGGGCCCCACGAGCAGTACTTC. It codes for CASSPRSGLAGGPHEQYF. The full variable domain, its missing parts supplied by reference TRBV28 and TRBJ2-7, is DVKVTQSSRYLVKRTGEKVFLECVQDMDHENMFWYRQDPGLGLRLIYFSYDVKMKEKGDIPEGYSVSREKKERFSLILESASTNQTSMYLCASSPRSGLAGGPHEQYFGPGTRLTVT.

This clonotype was picked up a small number of times. The chain couples TRBV20-1 to TRBJ1-5, with D perhaps matching TRBD1 (5 bases). The germline CDR1 and CDR2 sequences are DFQATT and SNEGSKA (reference sequence). The V end was cut by 0 bases, the J end by 5 bases, with 14 bases between. The CDR3 runs to 15 residues. This CDR3 is CSARDLGDRHQPQHF. The CDR3, as DNA: TGCAGTGCTAGAGATTTGGGAGACAGACATCAGCCCCAGCATTTT.

In this sample, this clonotype turned up many times. The junction shows a germline mismatch at one end, possibly a read error. The chain carries TRBV24-1 and TRBJ2-1; possible D gene TRBD2, 6 bases. The germline CDR1 and CDR2 sequences are KGHDR and SFDVKD. The CDR3 consists of 15 residues. DNA for the CDR3: TGTGCCACCAGCCCACCTACTAGCCCCTATAATGAGCAGTTCTTC. Its translation is CATSPPTSPYNEQFF.

Many counts were recorded for this clonotype. The rearrangement uses TRBV5-1 and TRBJ1-1, with TRBD1 identical over 9 bases. Trimming removed 2 bases from V and 1 base from J; junction bases left unmatched: 9. The CDR3 loop spans 17 amino acids. CDR1 is SGHRS and CDR2 is YFSETQ in the germline V gene. In nucleotides, the CDR3 is TGCGCCAGCAGCTTCACACTGGGACAGGGTGGGAACACTGAAGCTTTCTTT. It translates to CASSFTLGQGGNTEAFF. The full variable domain, its missing parts supplied by reference TRBV5-1 and TRBJ1-1, is KAGVTQTPRYLIKTRGQQVTLSCSPISGHRSVSWYQQTPGQGLQFLFEYFSETQRNKGNFPGRFSGRQFSNSRSEMNVSTLELGDSALYLCASSFTLGQGGNTEAFFGQGTRLTVV.

The genes are TRBV5-1 and TRBJ2-7; no firm D call. Germline loops: CDR1 SGHRS, CDR2 YFSETQ. V lost 0 bases to trimming and J lost 3 bases, with 13 bases between them. This CDR3 has 15 residues. In nucleotides, the CDR3 is TGCGCCAGCAGCTTGGTCGTTAACGGAAACTACGAGCAGTACTTC. It encodes CASSLVVNGNYEQYF.